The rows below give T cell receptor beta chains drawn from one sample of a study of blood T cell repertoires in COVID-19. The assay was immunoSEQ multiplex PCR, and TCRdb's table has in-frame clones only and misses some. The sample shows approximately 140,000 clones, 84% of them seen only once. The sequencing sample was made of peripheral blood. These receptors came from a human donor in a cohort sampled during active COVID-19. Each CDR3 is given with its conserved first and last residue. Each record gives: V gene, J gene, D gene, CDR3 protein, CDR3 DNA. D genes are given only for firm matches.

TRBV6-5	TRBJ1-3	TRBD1	CASSYGQGIAGNTIYF	TGTGCCAGCAGTTACGGACAGGGTATAGCTGGAAACACCATATATTTT
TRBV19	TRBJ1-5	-	CASRHTGYNQPQHF	TGTGCCAGTAGACACACAGGGTACAATCAGCCCCAGCATTTT
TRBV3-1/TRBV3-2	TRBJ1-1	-	CASSRKFTVEAFF	TGTGCCAGCAGCCGAAAATTTACTGTTGAAGCTTTCTTT
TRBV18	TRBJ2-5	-	CASSPNGATGETQYF	TGTGCCAGCTCACCCAATGGGGCCACGGGAGAGACCCAGTACTTC
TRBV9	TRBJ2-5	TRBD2	CASSGGGEETQYF	TGTGCCAGCAGCGGCGGGGGGGAAGAGACCCAGTACTTC
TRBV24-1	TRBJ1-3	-	CATSDLQGRISGNTIYF	TGTGCCACCAGTGATTTGCAGGGCCGCATCTCTGGAAACACCATATATTTT
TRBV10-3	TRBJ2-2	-	CAISERQNTGELFF	TGTGCCATCAGTGAAAGACAGAACACCGGGGAGCTGTTTTTT
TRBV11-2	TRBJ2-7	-	CASSTGLDEKYF	TGTGCCAGCAGCACCGGACTCGATGAGAAGTACTTC
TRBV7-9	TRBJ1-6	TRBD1	CASSRGQGSPLHF	TGTGCCAGCAGCAGGGGACAGGGATCACCCCTCCACTTT
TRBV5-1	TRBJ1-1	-	CASSLEGVEAFF	TGCGCCAGCAGCTTGGAAGGAGTAGAAGCTTTCTTT
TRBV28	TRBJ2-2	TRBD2	CASSLSSGGAANTGELFF	TGTGCCAGCAGTTTGTCTAGCGGGGGGGCCGCCAACACCGGGGAGCTGTTTTTT
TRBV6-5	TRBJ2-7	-	CASSQDRGYEQYF	TGTGCCAGCAGTCAGGACAGAGGCTACGAGCAGTACTTC
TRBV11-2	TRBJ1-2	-	CASSHAFRDIARPNYGYTF	TGTGCCAGCAGCCATGCCTTCAGGGACATCGCTAGACCTAACTATGGCTACACCTTC
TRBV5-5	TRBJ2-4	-	CASSSGLAKNIQYF	TGTGCCAGCAGCTCCGGTTTAGCCAAAAACATTCAGTACTTC
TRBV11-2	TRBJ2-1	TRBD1	CASSPYSSGQGRNEQFF	TGTGCCAGCAGCCCGTATTCGTCGGGACAGGGGAGGAATGAGCAGTTCTTC
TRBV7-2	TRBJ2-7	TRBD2	CASSLGVSGGYEQYF	TGTGCCAGCAGCTTAGGTGTTAGCGGGGGCTACGAGCAGTACTTC
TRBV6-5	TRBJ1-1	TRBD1	CASSQTAGTGDRTFF	TGTGCCAGCAGTCAGACCGCTGGGACAGGGGATAGAACTTTCTTT
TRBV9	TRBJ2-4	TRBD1	CASSVGQGGDIQYF	TGTGCCAGCAGCGTAGGACAGGGCGGTGACATTCAGTACTTC
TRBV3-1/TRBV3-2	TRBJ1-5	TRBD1	CASSQDRGSNQPQHF	TGTGCCAGCAGCCAAGACAGGGGGAGCAATCAGCCCCAGCATTTT
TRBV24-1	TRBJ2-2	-	CATFSAKPWVVERENTGELFF	TGTGCCACCTTTTCAGCCAAACCTTGGGTAGTCGAGAGGGAGAACACCGGGGAGCTGTTTTTT
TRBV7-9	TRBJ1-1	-	CASSPTGIRSEAFF	TGTGCCAGCAGCCCGACAGGCATACGGAGTGAGGCTTTCTTT
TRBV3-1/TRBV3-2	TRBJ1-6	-	CASSQDLHPGPLHF	TGTGCCAGCAGCCAAGATTTACACCCGGGGCCCCTCCACTTT
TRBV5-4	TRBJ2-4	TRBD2	CASSPTAGVRNIQYF	TGTGCCAGCAGCCCGACGGCGGGGGTGAGAAACATTCAGTACTTC
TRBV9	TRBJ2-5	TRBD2	CASSGITGGTQYF	TGTGCCAGCAGCGGAATCACGGGGGGGACCCAGTACTTC